A single sample gave rise to the 15 T cell receptor beta chains below, sequenced in a study of T cell responses to AZD1222 COVID-19 vaccine. Sequencing was performed with immunoSEQ multiplex PCR; in TCRdb, only in-frame clones are kept and a portion is missing. The table records about 150,000 clones, 85% to 95% of them present only once. Material: peripheral blood, obtained on day 0 of AZD1222 vaccination. These receptors were obtained from an adult in good health.

This rearrangement joins TRBV7-3 to TRBJ1-1, with D hard to call. The CDR3 has 13 residues. Trimming pared 2 bases from V and 2 bases from J, leaving 6 bases between. The germline gives CDR1 SGHTA, CDR2 FQGTGA. CDR3 protein: CASSLVPNTEAFF. The CDR3 DNA reads as TGTGCCAGCAGCTTAGTCCCAAACACTGAAGCTTTCTTT.

This chain connects TRBV24-1 to TRBJ1-5, with a possible D match to TRBD1 (5 bases). There are 15 residues in the CDR3. The germline V and J ends were trimmed by 3 bases and 2 bases, with 10 bases remaining between them. Germline V lookup: CDR1 KGHDR, CDR2 SFDVKD. This CDR3 reads CATSDAGDGNQPQHF. The CDR3 nucleotides read TGTGCCACCAGTGATGCGGGGGACGGCAATCAGCCCCAGCATTTT.

The rearrangement joins TRBV6-2 or TRBV6-3 to TRBJ1-1; D gene uncertain. V was shortened by 3 bases and J by 1 base, with 9 bases between the two germline ends. The CDR3 covers 14 residues. The V gene's germline CDR1 is MNHEY and CDR2 SVGEGT. The CDR3 DNA reads TGTGCCAGCAGTTATTATCCATGGAACACTGAAGCTTTCTTT. Its translation: CASSYYPWNTEAFF.

The chain recombines TRBV11-2 with TRBJ2-5; 8 positions agree with TRBD1. Looked up from germline, CDR1 is SGHAT and CDR2 is FQNNGV. CDR3 size: 15 residues. The V gene end was trimmed by 1 base and the J gene end by 4 bases; junction bases not matched to a gene: 5. CDR3 sequence reads: CASSLGQGSGETQYF. CDR3 DNA: TGTGCCAGCAGCTTAGGACAGGGGAGTGGAGAGACCCAGTACTTC. Combining the CDR3 with reference TRBV11-2 and TRBJ2-5 gives the whole variable domain EAGVAQSPRYKIIEKRQSVAFWCNPISGHATLYWYQQILGQGPKLLIQFQNNGVVDDSQLPKDRFSAERLKGVDSTLKIQPAKLEDSAVYLCASSLGQGSGETQYFGPGTRLLVL.

Only one count was recorded for this clone. The chain links TRBV25-1 to TRBJ1-2, with 11 bases identical to TRBD1. The CDR3 totals 17 residues. Germline lookup yields CDR1 MGHDK and CDR2 SYGVNS. With V trimmed by 3 bases and J by 2 bases, 8 bases remained unmatched. The CDR3 spells CASSDPVRTGGNYGYTF. In DNA form, the CDR3 reads TGTGCCAGCAGTGATCCTGTGAGGACAGGGGGCAACTATGGCTACACCTTC.

V is TRBV19 and J is TRBJ1-2; weak D call: TRBD1 (5 bases). This CDR3 has 13 amino acids. Germline loops: CDR1 LNHDA, CDR2 SQIVND (reference sequence). Trimming pared 9 bases from V and 8 bases from J, leaving 19 bases between. CDR3 nucleotides: TGTGCCAGCGATTTCCAGGGAGGTAACGGCTACACCTTC. As protein: CASDFQGGNGYTF.

The rearrangement uses TRBV28 and TRBJ1-1; maybe TRBD1 (5 bases). V was clipped by 6 bases and J by 2 bases, with 13 bases between them. This CDR3 spans 14 amino acids. The germline V gene encodes CDR1 MDHEN and CDR2 SYDVKM. For the CDR3, the DNA is TGTGCCAGCAGCCCCAGGGTCTACAACACTGAAGCTTTCTTT. Residues: CASSPRVYNTEAFF.

The gene calls are TRBV14 and TRBJ1-2; D gene ambiguous. Trimming stripped 1 base from V and 5 bases from J, with 14 bases between. From germline, CDR1 is SGHDN and CDR2 FVKESK. The CDR3 runs 15 residues. The DNA for the CDR3 is TGTGCCAGCAGCCAAGGTCGGGCCGGCCCATATGGCTACACCTTC. Protein product: CASSQGRAGPYGYTF. The full variable domain, rest sourced from reference TRBV14 and TRBJ1-2, is EAGVTQFPSHSVIEKGQTVTLRCDPISGHDNLYWYRRVMGKEIKFLLHFVKESKQDESGMPNNRFLAERTGGTYSTLKVQPAELEDSGVYFCASSQGRAGPYGYTFGSGTRLTVV.

V is TRBV3-1 (or the pseudogene TRBV3-2) and J is TRBJ2-1; D ambiguous. Trimming stripped 4 bases from V and 4 bases from J, with 11 bases between. This CDR3 is 14 amino acids long. CDR1 LGHDT and CDR2 YNNKEL come from the germline V gene (reference sequence). The CDR3 sequence: CASSPPRSYNEQFF. CDR3 DNA sequence: TGTGCCAGCAGCCCCCCCCGATCGTACAATGAGCAGTTCTTC.

This chain uses TRBV5-6 with TRBJ2-1; 9 nucleotides agree with TRBD2. With 1 base clipped from V and 8 bases from J, the junction kept 10 bases outside the gene matches. CDR1 SGHDT and CDR2 YYEEEE come from the germline V gene. This CDR3 contains 16 residues. This CDR3 reads CASSLWDSGGSDEQFF. The DNA for the CDR3 is TGTGCCAGCAGCTTGTGGGATAGCGGGGGCTCTGATGAGCAGTTCTTC.

The genes are TRBV6-5 and TRBJ1-2; D is perhaps TRBD1 (5 bases). Trimming shortened V by 0 bases and J by 3 bases, and 11 bases separated the two germline ends. Germline V gene data show CDR1 as MNHEY and CDR2 as SVGAGI. The CDR3 is 15 amino acids. CDR3 region: CASSYSGREYYGYTF. The CDR3 DNA reads as TGTGCCAGCAGTTACTCGGGACGGGAGTACTATGGCTACACCTTC.

The chain has TRBV7-9 and TRBJ2-5; 8 bases line up with TRBD1. This CDR3 comprises 14 residues. Germline-derived CDR1 and CDR2 are SEHNR and FQNEAQ (reference sequence). The V and J ends lost 4 bases and 5 bases, in that order; junction bases with no gene match: 6. The CDR3 here is CASSSTGDRETQYF. The CDR3 DNA reads TGTGCCAGCAGCTCGACAGGGGACCGGGAGACCCAGTACTTC.

The rearrangement links TRBV18 to TRBJ1-1, with 7 positions matching TRBD1. The germline CDR1 and CDR2 sequences are KGHSH and LQKENI. V lost 5 bases to trimming and J lost 5 bases; unmatched junction nucleotides: 5. The CDR3 runs to 13 residues. The DNA for the CDR3 is TGTGCCAGCTCAGAGACAGGGTCGACTGAAGCTTTCTTT. It yields the protein CASSETGSTEAFF.

Comments on this clone: At the DNA level, this CDR3 is encoded by other sequences in the same sample as well. The chain uses TRBV6-5 and TRBJ2-5; 12 bases fit TRBD2. The junction had 0 bases not matched to a gene; V was cut back by 0 bases and J by 4 bases. In germline, CDR1 is MNHEY, CDR2 SVGAGI. This CDR3 region has 15 residues. This CDR3 is CASSYSTSGGETQYF. CDR3 nucleotides: TGTGCCAGCAGTTACTCGACTAGCGGGGGAGAGACCCAGTACTTC.

This chain uses TRBV6-1 with TRBJ1-5; D may be TRBD1 (5 bases). The germline V gene has CDR1 MNHNS and CDR2 SASEGT. This CDR3 is 15 amino acids long. The ends were cut back, 3 bases at V and 1 base at J, with 10 bases in the middle. The CDR3 DNA reads as TGTGCCAGCAGTGATCAGGCAGGGAGCAATCAGCCCCAGCATTTT. Translation: CASSDQAGSNQPQHF.